This paragraph reports one T cell receptor beta chain. This CDR3 is built from 18 residues. It was treatment-naive patients with stable or active relapsing-remitting disease who made up the multiple sclerosis controls. Reverse transcription of 0.5 to 1 ug RNA was performed with random hexamers. TCRdb redid the calling of the immunoSEQ multiplex PCR reads with MiXCR, one entry per CDR3 protein. The sample contains 100,000 to 150,000 distinct CDR3 sequences, roughly 80% of which appear only once. The data belong to a study of CD8 T cells in Susac syndrome. Source material: CD8+ T cells from PBMCs. The TCR comes from a human donor with multiple sclerosis. The gene calls are TRBV21-1 and TRBJ1-1. TRBV21-1 counts as a pseudogene. The CDR3 bases are TGTGCCAGCGCGAGGCTCGGGGCCGGAGGGGTCGTGAACACTGAAGCTTTCTTT. Translated, it gives CASARLGAGGVVNTEAFF.